These 23 T cell receptor beta chains were all obtained from the same sample, sequenced in a study of blood T cell repertoires in COVID-19 (dated by TCRdb to 2018 to 2020). Library construction relied on the immunoSEQ multiplex PCR assay. TCRdb re-hosts the immuneACCESS table, in-frame sequences only. Its copies lack some clones; in the studies checked, an unresolved V gene accounts for under half of them, and the cause for the rest is not known. This sample gives 140,000 or so clones in total; around 86% of them show up just once. The leading ten clones occupy 5.4% of the sample. The sequenced sample was peripheral blood. These receptors were taken from a human donor in a cohort sampled during active COVID-19.

The chain recombines TRBV7-8 with TRBJ2-5; TRBD2 matches at 11 bases. The CDR3 spans 18 residues. The germline V gene encodes CDR1 SGHVS and CDR2 FQNEAQ. V dropped 8 bases and J dropped 2; count of bases not matched to a gene: 16. This CDR3 reads CASGSEVLAGGRQETQYF. The CDR3 coding sequence is TGTGCCAGCGGTTCAGAAGTGCTAGCGGGAGGTCGACAAGAGACCCAGTACTTC. The full variable domain, rest sourced from reference TRBV7-8 and TRBJ2-5, is GAGVSQSPRYKVAKRGQDVALRCDPISGHVSLFWYQQALGQGPEFLTYFQNEAQLDKSGLPSDRFFAERPEGSVSTLKIQRTQQEDSAVYLCASGSEVLAGGRQETQYFGPGTRLLVL.

The chain uses TRBV5-1 and TRBJ2-7, with 10 bases matching TRBD1. J lost 2 bases, V lost 0 bases, and 2 bases had no gene match. CDR3 length equals 15 residues. Germline V gene data show CDR1 as SGHRS and CDR2 as YFSETQ. Here the CDR3 DNA reads TGCGCCAGCAGCTTGGGTGGGACAGGGGCCTACGAGCAGTACTTC. Its protein is CASSLGGTGAYEQYF.

The chain is built from TRBV29-1 and TRBJ1-4, with 7 bases aligning to TRBD1. This CDR3 comprises 15 residues. Trimming cost V 6 bases and J 0 bases; bases outside gene matches: 7. Germline V lookup: CDR1 SQVTM, CDR2 ANQGSEA. The CDR3 here is CSVGDRDTTNEKLFF. The CDR3 DNA reads TGCAGCGTCGGCGACAGGGACACAACTAATGAAAAACTGTTTTTT.

The chain recombines TRBV7-3 with TRBJ2-1, with TRBD2 identical over 13 bases. The CDR3 sequence is 18 residues long. CDR1 is SGHTA and CDR2 is FQGTGA in the germline V gene. V gave up 4 bases and J gave up 3 bases; unmatched junction bases: 9. For the CDR3, the DNA is TGTGCCAGCAGCTCAACCGGGACTAGCGGGATTCACTACAATGAGCAGTTCTTC. The encoded protein is CASSSTGTSGIHYNEQFF.

The chain uses TRBV9 and TRBJ2-5; D is unclear. Germline V gives CDR1 SGDLS, CDR2 YYNGEE. V was cut by 3 bases and J by 4 bases, with 10 bases left in between. This CDR3 contains 13 residues. The DNA for the CDR3 is TGTGCCAGCAGCGACCCCCAGCGAGAGACCCAGTACTTC. Its protein is CASSDPQRETQYF.

This clone was seen more than once but under ten times. The CDR3 reads CASTPRPGDTGELFF. CDR3 nucleotide sequence: TGTGCCAGCACCCCTCGACCAGGGGACACCGGGGAGCTGTTTTTT. V and J are TRBV7-3 and TRBJ2-2, with TRBD1 as a possible D gene (6 bases). The V and J ends lost 7 bases and 3 bases respectively, with 15 bases between them. This CDR3 comprises 15 residues. Germline V gene lookup returns CDR1 SGHTA and CDR2 FQGTGA.

This rearrangement joins TRBV7-2 to TRBJ2-3; 9 bases fit TRBD2. Germline V lookup: CDR1 SGHTA, CDR2 FQGNSA. With V trimmed by 3 bases and J by 1 base, 2 bases remained unmatched. This CDR3 is built from 15 residues. CDR3 nucleotide sequence: TGTGCCAGCAGCTTGTCTAGCGGGGGCACAGATACGCAGTATTTT. It codes for CASSLSSGGTDTQYF.

The chain links TRBV5-4 to TRBJ2-7; 9 positions agree with TRBD1. The CDR3 is 14 amino acids. Germline V gene data show CDR1 as SGHNT and CDR2 as YYREEE (reference sequence). V was pared by 3 bases and J by 2 bases, with 3 bases of the junction left unmatched. The CDR3 DNA reads TGTGCCAGCAGCTATGGGACAGGGACCTACGAGCAGTACTTC. The encoded protein is CASSYGTGTYEQYF.

The CDR3 here is CASVSGDRTDTQYF. The CDR3 nucleotides read TGTGCCAGCGTCTCAGGGGATAGGACAGATACGCAGTATTTT. The chain joins TRBV2 to TRBJ2-3, with D tentatively TRBD1 (6 bases). The V gene's germline CDR1 is SNHLY and CDR2 FYNNEI. The V end was cut by 8 bases, the J end by 3 bases, with 15 bases between. CDR3 length: 14 residues.

V gene TRBV5-1 combines with J gene TRBJ2-1, with TRBD2 matching over 11 bases. The CDR3 runs to 17 residues. The V segment lost 1 base and the J segment 0 bases; nucleotides outside the gene matches: 3. Germline V lookup: CDR1 SGHRS, CDR2 YFSETQ. The CDR3 sequence is CASSLPGTSGSYNEQFF. CDR3 nucleotide sequence: TGCGCCAGCAGCTTGCCCGGGACTAGCGGCTCCTACAATGAGCAGTTCTTC.

The genes are TRBV5-1 and TRBJ1-2; 9 nucleotides align to TRBD1. The ends lost 2 bases at V and 8 bases at J; junction bases unmatched: 10. The germline V gene has CDR1 SGHRS and CDR2 YFSETQ. The CDR3 is 15 residues long. CDR3 nucleotide sequence: TGCGCCAGCAGCTTAGCCCGACAGGGGGATAAGGGCTACACCTTC. Protein sequence: CASSLARQGDKGYTF.

The chain links TRBV5-6 to TRBJ1-2; 8 bases align to TRBD1. This CDR3 is 15 amino acids long. With 0 bases clipped from V and 6 bases from J, the junction kept 7 bases outside the gene matches. Per the germline V gene, CDR1 is SGHDT and CDR2 is YYEEEE. CDR3: CASSLDDRGTNGYTF. CDR3 sequence (DNA): TGTGCCAGCAGCTTGGATGACAGGGGTACAAATGGCTACACCTTC.

This chain joins TRBV24-1 and TRBJ2-3; tentatively, D is TRBD2 (5 bases). CDR3 length equals 15 residues. V lost 7 bases and J 0 bases, leaving 13 bases between the germline ends. Germline V CDR1 and CDR2: KGHDR, SFDVKD. The CDR3: CATRPPRTSTDTQYF. The CDR3 coding sequence is TGTGCCACCAGACCCCCCCGGACTAGCACAGATACGCAGTATTTT.

CDR3 nucleotide sequence: TGTGCCAGCAGTTACCGGTCTGATGAAAAACTGTTTTTT. Amino acids: CASSYRSDEKLFF. V and J are TRBV12-3 or TRBV12-4 and TRBJ1-4; D remains ambiguous. V lost 4 bases, J lost 6 bases, and 9 bases lay in between. This CDR3 comprises 13 residues.

Only a few counts were recorded for this clone. V and J are TRBV19 and TRBJ1-1; the match to TRBD1 covers 9 bases. The trim removed 7 bases at V and 1 base at J, leaving 7 bases unmatched. Per germline, CDR1 LNHDA and CDR2 SQIVND (reference sequence). The CDR3 runs 15 residues. This CDR3 reads CASTMTGGSNTEAFF. For the CDR3, the DNA is TGTGCCAGTACAATGACAGGGGGGTCGAACACTGAAGCTTTCTTT.

CDR3 DNA sequence: TGTGCCAGCAGTTTTGCCAGTACCGGGGAGCTGTTTTTT. Its protein is CASSFASTGELFF. V gene TRBV27 combines with J gene TRBJ2-2; no reliable D call. The CDR3 is made up of 13 amino acids. The germline CDR1 and CDR2 sequences are MNHEY and SMNVEV (reference sequence). V was shortened by 3 bases and J by 5 bases, with 7 bases between the two germline ends.

The chain is built from TRBV6-6 and TRBJ2-2; 9 nucleotides match TRBD2. The J segment lost 0 bases and the V segment lost 6 bases, leaving 5 bases of the junction unmatched. This CDR3 comprises 16 residues. Per germline, CDR1 MNHNY and CDR2 SVGAGI (reference sequence). The CDR3 reads CASRLGTSSNTGELFF. In DNA form, the CDR3 reads TGTGCCAGCAGGCTCGGGACTAGCTCGAACACCGGGGAGCTGTTTTTT.

J is TRBJ2-7 and V is TRBV10-2, with TRBD1 matching over 9 bases. The germline V gene encodes CDR1 WSHSY and CDR2 SAAADI. This CDR3 comprises 13 residues. Trimming at V came to 6 bases and at J to 2 bases, leaving 2 bases not matched to a gene. The CDR3 reads CASRGTGTYEQYF. The CDR3 nucleotides read TGCGCCAGCAGGGGGACAGGGACCTACGAGCAGTACTTC.

The chain employs TRBV4-1 and TRBJ2-5; 7 nucleotides match TRBD1. Trimming removed 1 base from V and 1 base from J; junction bases left unmatched: 6. The CDR3 consists of 16 residues. The germline CDR1 and CDR2 sequences are MGHRA and YSYEKL. In nucleotides, the CDR3 is TGCGCCAGCAGCCAAGTAAGACAGGGCTTCCAAGAGACCCAGTACTTC. It codes for CASSQVRQGFQETQYF.

The genes are TRBV2 and TRBJ2-3; 7 bases fit TRBD2. Trimming cost V 11 bases and J 4 bases; bases outside gene matches: 6. Germline CDR1 SNHLY, CDR2 FYNNEI. The length of the CDR3 is 12 residues. DNA of the CDR3: TGTGCCTTTCGACTAGCAGCAGATACGCAGTATTTT. Its protein product is CAFRLAADTQYF. Combining the CDR3 with reference TRBV2 and TRBJ2-3 gives the whole variable domain EPEVTQTPSHQVTQMGQEVILRCVPISNHLYFYWYRQILGQKVEFLVSFYNNEISEKSEIFDDQFSVERPDGSNFTLKIRSTKLEDSAMYFCAFRLAADTQYFGPGTRLTVL.

CDR3 protein: CASSSFSGGAFEQFF. The CDR3 bases are TGTGCCAGCAGCTCCTTTAGCGGGGGGGCCTTTGAGCAGTTCTTC. V is TRBV7-2 and J is TRBJ2-1, with 11 bases matching TRBD2. With 4 bases clipped from V and 9 bases from J, the junction kept 8 bases outside the gene matches. Germline V lookup: CDR1 SGHTA, CDR2 FQGNSA. The CDR3 sequence is 15 residues long. The entire variable domain, with the rest obtained from reference TRBV7-2 and TRBJ2-1, is as follows: GAGVSQSPSNKVTEKGKDVELRCDPISGHTALYWYRQSLGQGLEFLIYFQGNSAPDKSGLPSDRFSAERTGGSVSTLTIQRTQQEDSAVYLCASSSFSGGAFEQFFGPGTRLTVL.

The chain combines TRBV6-4 with TRBJ2-7, with D possibly matching TRBD1 (6 bases). With 0 bases removed from V and 5 bases from J, the gap between germline ends came to 8 bases. CDR3 size: 13 residues. The germline V gene encodes CDR1 MRHNA and CDR2 SNTAGT. The CDR3 loop reads CASSDSRGNEQYF. DNA of the CDR3: TGTGCCAGCAGTGACTCGAGGGGGAACGAGCAGTACTTC.

Only a few counts were recorded for this clone. The CDR3, as DNA: TGCAGCGTTGTAACAGGGGGCGCCGCTGGTCAGCCCCAGCATTTT. This sequence encodes CSVVTGGAAGQPQHF. The J gene is TRBJ1-5, the V gene TRBV29-1, with 9 bases lining up with TRBD1. After removal of 4 bases from V and 6 bases from J, the junction contained 10 bases not matched to a gene. Germline V gene lookup returns CDR1 SQVTM and CDR2 ANQGSEA. The CDR3 spans 15 residues.